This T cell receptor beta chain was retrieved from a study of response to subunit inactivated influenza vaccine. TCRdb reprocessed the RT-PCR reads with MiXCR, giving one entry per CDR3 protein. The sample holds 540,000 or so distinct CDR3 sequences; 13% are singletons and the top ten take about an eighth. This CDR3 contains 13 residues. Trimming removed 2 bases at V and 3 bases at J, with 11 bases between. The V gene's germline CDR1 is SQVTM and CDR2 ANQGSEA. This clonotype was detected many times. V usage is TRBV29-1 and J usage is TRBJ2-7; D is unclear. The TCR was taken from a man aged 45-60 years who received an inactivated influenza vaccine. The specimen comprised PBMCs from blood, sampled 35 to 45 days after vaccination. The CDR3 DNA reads TGCAGCGTTGAATTGGGTATCGGCTACGAGCAGTACTTC. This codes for CSVELGIGYEQYF.